This TCR beta chain was found in a study of naive and memory T cell subsets. V was pared by 6 bases and J by 10 bases, with 22 bases between. Germline V gives CDR1 MNHNS, CDR2 SASEGT. CDR3 length: 16 residues. Two oligonucleotides, mixed equimolar, formed the beta constant-region primer covering TRBC1 and TRBC2. TCRdb reanalysed the UMI-ligation and nested PCR reads using MiXCR and keeps one entry per CDR3 protein. This sample yields about 35,000 distinct CDR3 sequences, of which about an eighth are seen a single time; under 25% belongs to the top ten. The chain has TRBV6-1 and TRBJ1-6; D unclear. The sequencing input was effector memory CD4+ T cells from blood. Subset indicated: effector memory, CD45RA- CD27-. This sequence originates from a human donor in good health. CDR3 residues: CASSIQPMLDGSPLHF. The CDR3 DNA reads as TGTGCCAGCAGCATACAGCCTATGCTGGACGGATCACCCCTCCACTTT.